This TCR beta chain was found in a study of blood T cell repertoires in COVID-19. Measured with immunoSEQ multiplex PCR; TCRdb has only the in-frame clones, and not every one. In the table there are about 60,000 clones, roughly 80% of which are singletons. The CDR3 spans 12 residues. Trimming cost V 6 bases and J 5 bases; bases outside gene matches: 4. The TCR sequence derives from a middle-aged woman with acute COVID-19. Sequencing was carried out using PBMCs or T cells enriched from blood (not recorded which). This chain uses TRBV12-3 or TRBV12-4 with TRBJ2-7; 7 bases are a match to TRBD1. The DNA of the CDR3 is TGTGCCAGCAGCCCGACAGGGAACGAGCAGTACTTC. Protein product: CASSPTGNEQYF.